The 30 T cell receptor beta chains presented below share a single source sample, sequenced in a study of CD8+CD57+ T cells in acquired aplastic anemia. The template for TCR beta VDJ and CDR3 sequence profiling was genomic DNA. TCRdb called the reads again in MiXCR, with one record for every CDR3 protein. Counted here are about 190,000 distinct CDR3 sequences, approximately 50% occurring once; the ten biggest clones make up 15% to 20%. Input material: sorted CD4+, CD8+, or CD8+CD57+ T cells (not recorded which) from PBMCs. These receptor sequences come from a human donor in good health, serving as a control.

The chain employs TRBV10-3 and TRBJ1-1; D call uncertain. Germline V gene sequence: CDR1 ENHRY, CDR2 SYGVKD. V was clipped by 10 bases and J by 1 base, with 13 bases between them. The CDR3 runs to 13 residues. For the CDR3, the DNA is TGTGCCACCAAAAGTGGCGAGAACACTGAAGCTTTCTTT. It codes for CATKSGENTEAFF.

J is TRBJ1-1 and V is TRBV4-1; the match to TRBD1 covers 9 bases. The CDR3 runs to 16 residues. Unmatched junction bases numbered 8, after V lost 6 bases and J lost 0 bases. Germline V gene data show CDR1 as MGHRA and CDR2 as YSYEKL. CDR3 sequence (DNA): TGCGCCAGCAGTCTGACAGGGGGGCTCATGAACACTGAAGCTTTCTTT. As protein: CASSLTGGLMNTEAFF.

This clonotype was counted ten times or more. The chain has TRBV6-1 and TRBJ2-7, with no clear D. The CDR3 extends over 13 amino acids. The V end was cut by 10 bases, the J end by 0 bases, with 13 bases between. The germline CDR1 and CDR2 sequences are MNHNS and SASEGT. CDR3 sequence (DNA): TGTGCCACCCCCGGCCCAGCCTCCTACGAGCAGTACTTC. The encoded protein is CATPGPASYEQYF.

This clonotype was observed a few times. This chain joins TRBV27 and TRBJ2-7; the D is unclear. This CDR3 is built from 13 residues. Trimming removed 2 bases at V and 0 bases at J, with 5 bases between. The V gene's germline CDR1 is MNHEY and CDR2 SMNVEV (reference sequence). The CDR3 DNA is TGTGCCAGCAGTTTAACAAGCTCCTACGAGCAGTACTTC. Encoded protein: CASSLTSSYEQYF.

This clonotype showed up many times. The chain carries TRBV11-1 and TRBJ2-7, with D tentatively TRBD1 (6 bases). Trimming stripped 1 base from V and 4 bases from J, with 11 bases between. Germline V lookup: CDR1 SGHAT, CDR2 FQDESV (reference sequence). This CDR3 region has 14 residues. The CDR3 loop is CASSLGDILYEQYF. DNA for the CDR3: TGTGCCAGCAGCTTAGGGGACATCCTTTACGAGCAGTACTTC.

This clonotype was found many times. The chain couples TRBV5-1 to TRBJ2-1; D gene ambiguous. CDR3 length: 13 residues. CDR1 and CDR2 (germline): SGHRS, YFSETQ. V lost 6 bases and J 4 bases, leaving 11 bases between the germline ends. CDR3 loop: CASTNLRYNEQFF. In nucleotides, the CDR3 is TGCGCCAGCACTAACCTCAGGTACAATGAGCAGTTCTTC. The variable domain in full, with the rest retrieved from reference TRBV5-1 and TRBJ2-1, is KAGVTQTPRYLIKTRGQQVTLSCSPISGHRSVSWYQQTPGQGLQFLFEYFSETQRNKGNFPGRFSGRQFSNSRSEMNVSTLELGDSALYLCASTNLRYNEQFFGPGTRLTVL.

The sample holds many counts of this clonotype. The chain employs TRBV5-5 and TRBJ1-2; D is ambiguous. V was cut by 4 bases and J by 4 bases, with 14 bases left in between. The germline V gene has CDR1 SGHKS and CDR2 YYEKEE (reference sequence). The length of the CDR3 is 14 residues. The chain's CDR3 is CASSQDLIAYGYTF. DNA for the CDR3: TGTGCCAGCAGCCAGGACCTTATCGCCTATGGCTACACCTTC.

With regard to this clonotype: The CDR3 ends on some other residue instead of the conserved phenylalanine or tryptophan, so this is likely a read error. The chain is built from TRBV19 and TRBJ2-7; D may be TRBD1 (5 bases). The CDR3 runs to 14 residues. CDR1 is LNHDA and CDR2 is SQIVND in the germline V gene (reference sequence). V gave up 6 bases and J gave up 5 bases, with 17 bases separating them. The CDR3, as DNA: TGTGCCAGTAGAGGATCGGACAAGACGAACGAGCAGTACCTC. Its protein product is CASRGSDKTNEQYL.

The CDR3 reads CASSGQGTYGYTF. For the CDR3, the DNA is TGTGCCAGCAGCGGACAGGGAACCTATGGCTACACCTTC. The rearrangement uses TRBV11-2 and TRBJ1-2; 8 bases match TRBD1. Germline V gene sequence: CDR1 SGHAT, CDR2 FQNNGV. V dropped 5 bases and J dropped 4; count of bases not matched to a gene: 3. This CDR3 is 13 amino acids long.

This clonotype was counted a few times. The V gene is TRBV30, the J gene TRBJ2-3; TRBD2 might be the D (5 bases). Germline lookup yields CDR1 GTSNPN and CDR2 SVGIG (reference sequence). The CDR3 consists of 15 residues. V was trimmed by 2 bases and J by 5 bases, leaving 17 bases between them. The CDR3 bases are TGTGCCTGGAGTCGCCTCGGACCTAGCCTAGATACGCAGTATTTT. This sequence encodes CAWSRLGPSLDTQYF.

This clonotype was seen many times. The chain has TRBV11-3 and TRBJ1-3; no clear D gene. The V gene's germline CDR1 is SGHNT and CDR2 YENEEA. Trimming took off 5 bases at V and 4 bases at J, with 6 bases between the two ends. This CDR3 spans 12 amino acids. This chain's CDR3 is CASSGNGNTIYF. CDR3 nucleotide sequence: TGTGCCAGCAGCGGGAACGGAAACACCATATATTTT.

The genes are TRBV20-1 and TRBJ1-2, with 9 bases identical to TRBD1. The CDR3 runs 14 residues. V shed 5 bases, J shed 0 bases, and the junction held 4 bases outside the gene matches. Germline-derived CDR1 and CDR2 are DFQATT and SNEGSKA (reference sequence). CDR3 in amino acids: CSAGTGFPNYGYTF. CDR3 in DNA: TGCAGTGCTGGGACAGGGTTCCCTAACTATGGCTACACCTTC.

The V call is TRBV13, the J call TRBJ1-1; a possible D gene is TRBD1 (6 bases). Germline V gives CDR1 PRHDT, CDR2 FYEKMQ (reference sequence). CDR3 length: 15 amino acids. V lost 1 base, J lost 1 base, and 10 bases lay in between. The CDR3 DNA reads TGTGCCAGCAGCTTAGAGGGACACCGGAACACTGAAGCTTTCTTT. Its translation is CASSLEGHRNTEAFF.

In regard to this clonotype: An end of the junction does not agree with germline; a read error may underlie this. CDR3: CASSITAGLVPYNEQFF. CDR3 bases: TGTGCCAGCAGTATTACTGCGGGACTAGTGCCCTACAATGAGCAGTTCTTC. This rearrangement joins TRBV10-3 to TRBJ2-1; TRBD2 aligns across 8 bases. CDR1 ENHRY and CDR2 SYGVKD come from the germline V gene. This CDR3 comprises 17 residues.

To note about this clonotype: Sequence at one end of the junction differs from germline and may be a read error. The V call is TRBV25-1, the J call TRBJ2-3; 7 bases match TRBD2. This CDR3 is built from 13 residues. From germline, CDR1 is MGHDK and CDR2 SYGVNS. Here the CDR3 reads CTSRVDGGDAQYF. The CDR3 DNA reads TGTACCAGCCGCGTGGATGGGGGGGATGCGCAGTATTTT.

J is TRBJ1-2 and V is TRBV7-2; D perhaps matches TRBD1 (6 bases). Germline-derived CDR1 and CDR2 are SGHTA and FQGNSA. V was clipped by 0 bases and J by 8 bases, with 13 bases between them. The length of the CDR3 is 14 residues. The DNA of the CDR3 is TGTGCCAGCAGCTTAGCCTCAGGGGCGAGCGGCTACACCTTC. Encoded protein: CASSLASGASGYTF. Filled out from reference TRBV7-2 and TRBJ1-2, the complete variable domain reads GAGVSQSPSNKVTEKGKDVELRCDPISGHTALYWYRQSLGQGLEFLIYFQGNSAPDKSGLPSDRFSAERTGGSVSTLTIQRTQQEDSAVYLCASSLASGASGYTFGSGTRLTVV.

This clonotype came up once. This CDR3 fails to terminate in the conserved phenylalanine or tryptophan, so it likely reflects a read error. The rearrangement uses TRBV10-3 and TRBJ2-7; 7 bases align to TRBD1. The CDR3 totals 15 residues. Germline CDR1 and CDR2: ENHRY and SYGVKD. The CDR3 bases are TGTGCCATCAATGAGTCGTCAGGGGGATACTACGAGCAGTACCTC. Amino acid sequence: CAINESSGGYYEQYL.

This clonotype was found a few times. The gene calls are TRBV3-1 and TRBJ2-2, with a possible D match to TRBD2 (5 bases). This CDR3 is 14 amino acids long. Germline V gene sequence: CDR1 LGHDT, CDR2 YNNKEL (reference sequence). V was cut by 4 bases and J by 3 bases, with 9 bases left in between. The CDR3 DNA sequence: TGTGCCAGCAGCCTAAGGAGGTACACCGGGGAGCTGTTTTTT. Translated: CASSLRRYTGELFF.

The CDR3 region has the DNA TGTGCCAGCAGCTTGATCGTCGGGGGCAGGACTGAAGCTTTCTTT. It yields the protein CASSLIVGGRTEAFF. J is TRBJ1-1 and V is TRBV5-8; D may be TRBD1 (6 bases). CDR1 SGHTS and CDR2 YDEGEE come from the germline V gene. Trimming stripped 1 base from V and 5 bases from J, with 15 bases between. This CDR3 has 15 amino acids.

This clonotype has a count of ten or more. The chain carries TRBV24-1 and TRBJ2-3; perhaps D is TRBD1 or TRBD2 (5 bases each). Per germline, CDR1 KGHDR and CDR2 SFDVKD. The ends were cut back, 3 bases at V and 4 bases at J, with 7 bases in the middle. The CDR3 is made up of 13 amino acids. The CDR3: CATSDRGADTQYF. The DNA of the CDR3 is TGTGCCACCAGTGATCGAGGGGCAGATACGCAGTATTTT.

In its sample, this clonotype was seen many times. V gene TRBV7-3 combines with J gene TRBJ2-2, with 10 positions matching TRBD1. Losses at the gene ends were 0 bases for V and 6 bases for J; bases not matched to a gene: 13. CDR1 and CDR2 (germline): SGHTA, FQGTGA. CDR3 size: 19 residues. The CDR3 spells CASSLTGTGATGPAGELFF. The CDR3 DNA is TGTGCCAGCAGCTTAACTGGGACAGGGGCCACCGGGCCGGCCGGGGAGCTGTTTTTT.

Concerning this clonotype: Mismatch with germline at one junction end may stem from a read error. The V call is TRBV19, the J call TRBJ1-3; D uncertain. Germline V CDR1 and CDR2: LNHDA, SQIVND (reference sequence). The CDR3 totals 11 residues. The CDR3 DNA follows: TGTGCCAGTACTGCGGGAAGCACCATATATTTT. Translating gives CASTAGSTIYF. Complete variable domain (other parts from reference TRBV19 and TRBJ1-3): DGGITQSPKYLFRKEGQNVTLSCEQNLNHDAMYWYRQDPGQGLRLIYYSQIVNDFQKGDIAEGYSVSREKKESFPLTVTSAQKNPTAFYLCASTAGSTIYFGEGSWLTVV.

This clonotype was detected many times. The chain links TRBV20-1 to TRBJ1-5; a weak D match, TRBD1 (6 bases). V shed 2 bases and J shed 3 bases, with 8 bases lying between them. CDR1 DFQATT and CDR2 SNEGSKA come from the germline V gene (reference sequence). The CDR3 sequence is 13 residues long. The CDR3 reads CSARPGVNQPQHF. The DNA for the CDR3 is TGCAGTGCTAGACCAGGGGTCAATCAGCCCCAGCATTTT.

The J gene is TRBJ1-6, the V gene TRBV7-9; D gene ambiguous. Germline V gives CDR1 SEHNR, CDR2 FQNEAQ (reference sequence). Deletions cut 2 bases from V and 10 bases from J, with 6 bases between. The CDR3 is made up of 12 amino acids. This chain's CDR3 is CASSLSESPLHF. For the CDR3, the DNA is TGTGCCAGCAGCTTATCCGAATCACCCCTCCACTTT.

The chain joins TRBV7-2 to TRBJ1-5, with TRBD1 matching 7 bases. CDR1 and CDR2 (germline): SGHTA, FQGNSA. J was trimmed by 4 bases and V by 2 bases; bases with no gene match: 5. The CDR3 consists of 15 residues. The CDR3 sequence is CASSLSRGPNQPQHF. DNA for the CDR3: TGTGCCAGCAGCTTAAGTAGGGGGCCGAATCAGCCCCAGCATTTT.

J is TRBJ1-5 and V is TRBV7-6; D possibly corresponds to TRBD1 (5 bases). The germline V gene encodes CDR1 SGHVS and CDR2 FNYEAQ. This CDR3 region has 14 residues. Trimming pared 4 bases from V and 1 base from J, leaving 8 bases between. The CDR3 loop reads CASSSGGSNQPQHF. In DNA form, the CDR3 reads TGTGCCAGCAGCTCCGGGGGAAGCAATCAGCCCCAGCATTTT.

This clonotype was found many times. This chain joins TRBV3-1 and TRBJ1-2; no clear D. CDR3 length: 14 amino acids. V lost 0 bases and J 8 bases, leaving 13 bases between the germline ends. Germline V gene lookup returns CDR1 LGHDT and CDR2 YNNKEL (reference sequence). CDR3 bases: TGTGCCAGCAGCCAAGAAAGGTCCGGGGAAGGCTACACCTTC. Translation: CASSQERSGEGYTF.

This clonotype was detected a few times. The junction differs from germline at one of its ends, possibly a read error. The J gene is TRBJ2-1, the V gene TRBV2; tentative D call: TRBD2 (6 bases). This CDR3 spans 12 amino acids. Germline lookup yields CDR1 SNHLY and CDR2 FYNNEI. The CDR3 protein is CASRSDYSEQFF. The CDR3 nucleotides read TGTGCCAGCAGGTCGGACTACAGTGAGCAGTTCTTC. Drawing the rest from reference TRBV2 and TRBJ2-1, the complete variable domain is EPEVTQTPSHQVTQMGQEVILRCVPISNHLYFYWYRQILGQKVEFLVSFYNNEISEKSEIFDDQFSVERPDGSNFTLKIRSTKLEDSAMYFCASRSDYSEQFFGPGTRLTVL.

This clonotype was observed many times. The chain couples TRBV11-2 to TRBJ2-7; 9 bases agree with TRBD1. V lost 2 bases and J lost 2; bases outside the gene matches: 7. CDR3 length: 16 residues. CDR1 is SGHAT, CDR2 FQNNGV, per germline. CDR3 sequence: CASSLLGTGTTYEQYF. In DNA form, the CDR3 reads TGTGCCAGCAGCTTACTTGGGACAGGGACCACCTACGAGCAGTACTTC.

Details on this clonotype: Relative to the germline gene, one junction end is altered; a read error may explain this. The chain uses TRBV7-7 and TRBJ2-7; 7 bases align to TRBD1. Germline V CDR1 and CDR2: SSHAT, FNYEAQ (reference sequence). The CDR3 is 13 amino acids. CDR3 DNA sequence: TGTGCTAGCAGCATCGACAGGGACTACGAGCAGTACTTC. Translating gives CASSIDRDYEQYF.